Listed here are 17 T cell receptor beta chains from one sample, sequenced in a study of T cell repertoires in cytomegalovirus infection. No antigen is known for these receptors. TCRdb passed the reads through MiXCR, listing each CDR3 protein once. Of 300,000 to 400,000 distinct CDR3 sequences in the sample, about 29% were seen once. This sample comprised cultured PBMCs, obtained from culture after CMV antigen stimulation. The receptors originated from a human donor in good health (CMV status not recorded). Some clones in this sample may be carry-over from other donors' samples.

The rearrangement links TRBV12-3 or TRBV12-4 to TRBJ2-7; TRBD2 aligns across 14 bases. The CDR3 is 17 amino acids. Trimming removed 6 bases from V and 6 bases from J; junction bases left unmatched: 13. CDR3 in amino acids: CASSRRGTSGSGSEQYF. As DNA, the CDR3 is TGTGCCAGCAGCCGTAGAGGGACTAGCGGGAGCGGGAGCGAGCAGTACTTC.

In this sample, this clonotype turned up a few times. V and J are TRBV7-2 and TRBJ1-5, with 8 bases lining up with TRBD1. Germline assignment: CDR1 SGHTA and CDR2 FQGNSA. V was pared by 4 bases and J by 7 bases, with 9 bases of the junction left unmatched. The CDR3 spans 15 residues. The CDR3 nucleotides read TGTGCCAGCAGCTCCGGACAGGGATGGAGGCAGCCCCAGCATTTT. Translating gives CASSSGQGWRQPQHF.

The CDR3 sequence: CASSKIPGQGASDTQYF. The CDR3 DNA sequence: TGTGCCAGTAGTAAAATACCGGGACAGGGGGCTTCAGATACGCAGTATTTT. The genes are TRBV19 and TRBJ2-3; 12 bases fit TRBD1. The CDR3 totals 17 residues. Germline assignment: CDR1 LNHDA and CDR2 SQIVND (reference sequence). With 4 bases clipped from V and 4 bases from J, the junction kept 9 bases outside the gene matches.

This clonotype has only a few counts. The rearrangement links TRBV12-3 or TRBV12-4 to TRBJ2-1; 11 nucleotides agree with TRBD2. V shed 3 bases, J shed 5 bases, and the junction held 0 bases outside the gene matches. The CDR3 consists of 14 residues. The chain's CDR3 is CASSLGLADNEQFF. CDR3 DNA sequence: TGTGCCAGCAGTTTGGGACTAGCGGACAATGAGCAGTTCTTC.

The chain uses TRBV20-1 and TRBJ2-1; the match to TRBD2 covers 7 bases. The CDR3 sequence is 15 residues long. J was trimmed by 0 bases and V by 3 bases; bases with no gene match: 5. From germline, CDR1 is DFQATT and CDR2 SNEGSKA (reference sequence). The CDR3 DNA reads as TGCAGTGCTAGGGGCGGGAGTAGCTCCTACAATGAGCAGTTCTTC. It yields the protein CSARGGSSSYNEQFF.

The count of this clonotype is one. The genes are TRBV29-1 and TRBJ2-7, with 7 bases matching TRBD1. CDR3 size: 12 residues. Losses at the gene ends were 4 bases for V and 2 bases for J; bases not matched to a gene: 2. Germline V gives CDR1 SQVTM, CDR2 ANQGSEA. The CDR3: CSVGGTAYEQYF. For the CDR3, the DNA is TGCAGCGTTGGGGGGACAGCCTACGAGCAGTACTTC.

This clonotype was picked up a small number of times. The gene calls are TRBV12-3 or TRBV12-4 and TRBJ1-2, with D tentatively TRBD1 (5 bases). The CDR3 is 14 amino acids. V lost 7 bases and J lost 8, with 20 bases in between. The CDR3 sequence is CASNMGPANQGYTF. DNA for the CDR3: TGTGCCAGCAACATGGGGCCCGCGAATCAAGGCTACACCTTC.

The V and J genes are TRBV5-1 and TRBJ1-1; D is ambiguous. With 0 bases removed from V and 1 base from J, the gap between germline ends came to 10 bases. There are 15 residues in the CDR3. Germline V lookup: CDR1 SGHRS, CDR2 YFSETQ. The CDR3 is CASSLAPHTNTEAFF. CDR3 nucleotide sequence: TGCGCCAGCAGCTTGGCCCCTCACACGAACACTGAAGCTTTCTTT.

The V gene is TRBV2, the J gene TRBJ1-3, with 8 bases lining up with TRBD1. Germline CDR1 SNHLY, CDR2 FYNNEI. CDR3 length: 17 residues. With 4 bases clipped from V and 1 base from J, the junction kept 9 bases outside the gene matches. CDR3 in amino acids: CASSVGDRGGSGNTIYF. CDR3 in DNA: TGTGCCAGCAGTGTAGGAGACAGGGGTGGATCTGGAAACACCATATATTTT.

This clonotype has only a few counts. This CDR3 is CASSVGLAGESRSYNEQFF. Here the CDR3 DNA reads TGTGCCAGCAGCGTGGGACTAGCGGGAGAAAGTCGCTCCTACAATGAGCAGTTCTTC. The chain joins TRBV7-6 to TRBJ2-1; the match to TRBD2 covers 14 bases. The V gene's germline CDR1 is SGHVS and CDR2 FNYEAQ. Losses at the gene ends were 5 bases for V and 0 bases for J; bases not matched to a gene: 9. The CDR3 has 19 residues.

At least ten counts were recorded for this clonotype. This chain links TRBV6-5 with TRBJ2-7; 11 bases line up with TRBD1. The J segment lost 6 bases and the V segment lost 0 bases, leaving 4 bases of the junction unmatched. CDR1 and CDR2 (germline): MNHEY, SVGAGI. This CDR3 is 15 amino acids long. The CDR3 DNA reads TGTGCCAGCAGTTACTCGCCCGGACAGGGGGCCGAGCAGTACTTC. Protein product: CASSYSPGQGAEQYF.

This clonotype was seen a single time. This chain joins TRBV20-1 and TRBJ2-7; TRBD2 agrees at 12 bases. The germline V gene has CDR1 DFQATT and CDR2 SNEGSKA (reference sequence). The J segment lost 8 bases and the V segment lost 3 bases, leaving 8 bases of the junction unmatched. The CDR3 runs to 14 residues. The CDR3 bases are TGCAGTGCTAGGGAGACTAGCGGGAGAGCGAAGCAGTACTTC. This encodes CSARETSGRAKQYF.

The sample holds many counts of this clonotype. The CDR3 DNA is TGTGCCAGCAGCTTAGTCGGGGCAGGGGGTGACTACGAGCAGTACTTC. This encodes CASSLVGAGGDYEQYF. J is TRBJ2-7 and V is TRBV7-2, with 7 bases lining up with TRBD1. The CDR3 has 16 residues. Unmatched junction bases numbered 9, after V lost 1 base and J lost 3 bases. CDR1 and CDR2 (germline): SGHTA, FQGNSA.

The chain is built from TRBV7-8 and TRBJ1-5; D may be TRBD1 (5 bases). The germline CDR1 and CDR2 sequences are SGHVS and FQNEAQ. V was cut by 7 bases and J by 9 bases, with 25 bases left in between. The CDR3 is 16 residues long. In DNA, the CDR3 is TGTGCCAGCACCGATAACGGGGACGGGGGTTTATGGCCCCAGCATTTT. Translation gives CASTDNGDGGLWPQHF. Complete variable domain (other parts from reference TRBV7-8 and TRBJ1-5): GAGVSQSPRYKVAKRGQDVALRCDPISGHVSLFWYQQALGQGPEFLTYFQNEAQLDKSGLPSDRFFAERPEGSVSTLKIQRTQQEDSAVYLCASTDNGDGGLWPQHFGDGTRLSIL.

The CDR3 region is CASGLMGAGNEQFF. CDR3 sequence (DNA): TGTGCTAGTGGTTTAATGGGGGCAGGCAATGAGCAGTTCTTC. The chain joins TRBV12-5 to TRBJ2-1, with TRBD1 as a possible D gene (6 bases). In germline, CDR1 is LGHNT, CDR2 FRNRAP. The V gene lost 3 bases and the J gene lost 6 bases, with 12 bases spanning the gap. The CDR3 spans 14 residues.

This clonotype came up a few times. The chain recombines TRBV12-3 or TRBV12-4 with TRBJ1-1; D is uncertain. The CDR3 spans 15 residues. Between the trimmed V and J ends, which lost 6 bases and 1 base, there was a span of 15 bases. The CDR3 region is CASSRPRKGNTEAFF. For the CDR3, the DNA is TGTGCCAGCAGCCGCCCTAGAAAGGGGAACACTGAAGCTTTCTTT.

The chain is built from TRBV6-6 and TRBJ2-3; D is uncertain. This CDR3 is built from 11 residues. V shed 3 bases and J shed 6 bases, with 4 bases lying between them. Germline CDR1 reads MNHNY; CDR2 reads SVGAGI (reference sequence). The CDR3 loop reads CASSYRDTQYF. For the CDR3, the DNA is TGTGCCAGCAGTTATAGGGATACGCAGTATTTT.